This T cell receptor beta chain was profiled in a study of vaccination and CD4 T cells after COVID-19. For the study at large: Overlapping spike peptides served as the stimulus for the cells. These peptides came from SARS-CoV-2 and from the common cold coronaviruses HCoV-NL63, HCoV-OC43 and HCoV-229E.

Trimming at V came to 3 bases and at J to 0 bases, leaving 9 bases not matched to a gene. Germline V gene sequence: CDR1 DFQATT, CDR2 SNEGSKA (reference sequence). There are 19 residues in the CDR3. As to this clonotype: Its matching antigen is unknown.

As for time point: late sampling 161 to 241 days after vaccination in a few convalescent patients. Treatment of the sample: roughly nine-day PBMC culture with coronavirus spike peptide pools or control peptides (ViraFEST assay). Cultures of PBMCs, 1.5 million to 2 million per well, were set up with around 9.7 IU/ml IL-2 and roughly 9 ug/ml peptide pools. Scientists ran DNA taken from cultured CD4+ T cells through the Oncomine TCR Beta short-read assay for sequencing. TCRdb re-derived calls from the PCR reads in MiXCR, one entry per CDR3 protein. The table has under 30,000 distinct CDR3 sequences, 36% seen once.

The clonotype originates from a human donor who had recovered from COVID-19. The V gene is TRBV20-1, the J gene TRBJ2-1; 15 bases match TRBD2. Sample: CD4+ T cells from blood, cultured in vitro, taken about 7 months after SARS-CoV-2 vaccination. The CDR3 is CSASRGLAGGPSSYNEQFF. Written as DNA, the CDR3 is TGCAGTGCTAGTAGGGGACTAGCGGGAGGACCGAGCTCCTACAATGAGCAGTTCTTC.